A selection of T cell receptor beta chains follows, all from one sample in a study of memory CD4+ T cells and cytomegalovirus serostatus. Clones were read by immunoSEQ multiplex PCR, and TCRdb kept only the in-frame ones, dropping some. The sample consists of 52,000 or so clones, around 81% of them appearing once. Sequenced sample: memory CD4+ T cells from blood. The receptors come from an adult in good health and CMV-seronegative. Each CDR3 is given with its conserved first and last residue. D genes are given only for firm matches. Size values are once, few and many counts, or a class for expanded clones, and some rows have none.

cdr3_length,clone_size,j_call,d_call,v_call,cdr3_nt,cdr3_aa
13,once,TRBJ1-1,.,TRBV15,TGTGCCACCAGCACAAAGGGGAACACTGAAGCTTTCTTT,CATSTKGNTEAFF
14,.,TRBJ2-7,.,TRBV6-1,TGTGCCAGCAGTGAAAGATGGGGATCCTACGAGCAGTACTTC,CASSERWGSYEQYF
15,few,TRBJ2-7,.,TRBV27,TGTGCCAGCAGTGGAAACTACAGGGTCTCCTACGAGCAGTACTTC,CASSGNYRVSYEQYF
16,.,TRBJ2-6,.,TRBV6-5,TGTGCCAGCAGTTTCTTTCAGAGTGTAGGGGCCAACGTCCTGACTTTC,CASSFFQSVGANVLTF
18,once,TRBJ2-2,.,TRBV4-2,TGTGCCAGCAGCCGATCGCGAGGGGGCGGCGGGGACACCGGGGAGCTGTTTTTT,CASSRSRGGGGDTGELFF
18,.,TRBJ2-4,.,TRBV9,TGTGCCAGCAGCGAACACCAGCAGGGGGGGCTAGCCAAAAACATTCAGTACTTC,CASSEHQQGGLAKNIQYF
19,.,TRBJ2-1,TRBD2,TRBV7-9,TGTGCCAGCAGCACCACCGGGACTAGCGGGAGGGCCGGGTGGAATGAGCAGTTCTTC,CASSTTGTSGRAGWNEQFF
15,.,TRBJ2-7,.,TRBV27,TGTGCCAGCAGGCTAAACAGCCTCAGCTCCTACGAGCAGTACTTC,CASRLNSLSSYEQYF
12,.,TRBJ2-7,.,TRBV29-1,TGCAGCGTGGGGCAGGGAAGTGGCGAGCAGTACTTC,CSVGQGSGEQYF
17,once,TRBJ2-2,.,TRBV7-2,TGTGCCAGCAGCAAAAGCCGCGGGACGATCAACACCGGGGAGCTGTTTTTT,CASSKSRGTINTGELFF
15,.,TRBJ2-2,.,TRBV7-2,TGTGCCAGCAGACCAGGGAGCAGGCAAACCGGGGAGCTGTTTTTT,CASRPGSRQTGELFF
15,once,TRBJ2-5,.,TRBV18,TGTGCCAGCTCACCAAAGGCTAGCGATCGAGAGACCCAGTACTTC,CASSPKASDRETQYF
11,.,TRBJ1-2,.,TRBV9,TGTGCCAGCAGCACAGACTATGGCTACACCTTC,CASSTDYGYTF
15,once,TRBJ2-3,TRBD2,TRBV11-2,TGTGCCAGCACCCTAGCGGGGGGACCCACAGATACGCAGTATTTT,CASTLAGGPTDTQYF
15,few,TRBJ1-3,TRBD1,TRBV18,TGTGCCAGCTCACCGGGACAGGGGAACGTGAACACCATATATTTT,CASSPGQGNVNTIYF
17,.,TRBJ2-5,TRBD1,TRBV19,TGTGCCAGTAGTATAGCTCGCGGACAGGCAATGGGGGAGACCCAGTACTTC,CASSIARGQAMGETQYF
21,.,TRBJ2-7,TRBD1,TRBV14,TGTGCCAGCAGCCAAGTTATAATAAAGGACAGGAGGTTCGGGGATCGTAACGAGCAGTACTTC,CASSQVIIKDRRFGDRNEQYF
13,.,TRBJ1-2,.,TRBV28,TGTGCCAGCAGTTATCCAGCTAGCTATGGCTACACCTTC,CASSYPASYGYTF
13,.,TRBJ1-2,.,TRBV14,TGTGCCAGCAGCCAAGTAGCTAACTATGGCTACACCTTC,CASSQVANYGYTF
17,.,TRBJ1-5,.,TRBV19,TGTGCCAGTAGTATACAGCAGGGGTTTGTGAAAGATCAGCCCCAGCATTTT,CASSIQQGFVKDQPQHF
13,many,TRBJ1-1,.,TRBV5-6,TGTGCCAGCAGCTTCAAGGGGAACACTGAAGCTTTCTTT,CASSFKGNTEAFF
17,.,TRBJ2-2,TRBD2,TRBV12-5,TGTGCTAGTGCTTTGATCCAACTAGCGGGAAACAGCGGGGAGCTGTTTTTT,CASALIQLAGNSGELFF
15,few,TRBJ1-5,TRBD1,TRBV7-2,TGTGCCAGCAGCCGTGGACAGGGGGCGTATCAGCCCCAGCATTTT,CASSRGQGAYQPQHF
14,.,TRBJ1-2,.,TRBV29-1,TGCAGCTCCTGGGTTGGGGGCAGTAACTATGGCTACACCTTC,CSSWVGGSNYGYTF
14,.,TRBJ2-3,.,TRBV27,TGTGCCAGCAGTTTTCTCAGATCCACAGATACGCAGTATTTT,CASSFLRSTDTQYF
12,.,TRBJ1-3,.,TRBV29-1,TGCAGCGTTAAACAGATAGGAAACACCATATATTTT,CSVKQIGNTIYF
11,.,TRBJ2-1,.,TRBV5-1,TGCGCCAGCAGCCTCTACAATGAGCAGTTCTTC,CASSLYNEQFF
15,few,TRBJ2-5,.,TRBV5-1,TGCGCCAGCAGCGGGGATGGCAGACCAGCGGAGACCCAGTACTTC,CASSGDGRPAETQYF
13,once,TRBJ1-2,.,TRBV27,TGTGCCAGCAGTTTACGGCAGGGTGGCGGCTACACCTTC,CASSLRQGGGYTF
14,.,TRBJ1-6,.,TRBV10-3,TGTGCCATCAGCCGGGACACGGGAAATTCACCCCTCCACTTT,CAISRDTGNSPLHF
14,.,TRBJ1-5,.,TRBV19,TGTGCCAGTAGTATCAGGTATAGCAATCAGCCCCAGCATTTT,CASSIRYSNQPQHF
14,.,TRBJ1-4,TRBD1,TRBV4-3,TGCGCCAGCAGCCCCCGGACAGGGGGGGGAAAACTGTTTTTT,CASSPRTGGGKLFF
15,.,TRBJ1-4,.,TRBV6-6,TGTGCCAGCAGCCTAGACAGGCCGGCGAGTGAAAAACTGTTTTTT,CASSLDRPASEKLFF
16,.,TRBJ2-5,TRBD2,TRBV7-9,TGTGCCAGCAGCTTAGCGCTTAGGCCCGGGGGGGAGACCCAGTACTTC,CASSLALRPGGETQYF
16,.,TRBJ2-5,TRBD2,TRBV28,TGTGCCAGCAGTTCCGGTACTAGCGGGGGACGAGGGACCCAGTACTTC,CASSSGTSGGRGTQYF
13,.,TRBJ1-2,TRBD1,TRBV4-3,TGCGCCAGCAGCCAGACAGGGGTCTATGGCTACACCTTC,CASSQTGVYGYTF
13,.,TRBJ1-1,TRBD1,TRBV18,TGTGCCAGCTCACCAGGACAGGGTCCTGAAGCTTTCTTT,CASSPGQGPEAFF
19,.,TRBJ2-3,TRBD2,TRBV11-3,TGTGCCAGCAGCTCCGGAGGGTTGCATGGCGGGGGGGCGGCAGATACGCAGTATTTT,CASSSGGLHGGGAADTQYF
14,few,TRBJ2-3,.,TRBV7-2,TGTGCCAGCACCCGTTATGGGGGCACAGATACGCAGTATTTT,CASTRYGGTDTQYF
14,.,TRBJ1-1,.,TRBV7-9,TGTGCCAGCACCGTAGCGGGGCTTAACACTGAAGCTTTCTTT,CASTVAGLNTEAFF
14,.,TRBJ2-7,TRBD1,TRBV6-6,TGTGCCAGCAGGACAACCGGGACAGGTTACGAGCAGTACTTC,CASRTTGTGYEQYF
15,few,TRBJ2-7,.,TRBV4-3,TGCGCCAGCAGCCAAGCCAGGGCCGTCGCCTACGAGCAGTACTTC,CASSQARAVAYEQYF
15,few,TRBJ2-6,.,TRBV7-6,TGTGCCAGCAGCCCACGGACCGCTGGGGCCAACGTCCTGACTTTC,CASSPRTAGANVLTF
15,once,TRBJ2-5,TRBD1,TRBV19,TGTGCCAGTAGTATAGTGGCAGGGGGCTCAGAGACCCAGTACTTC,CASSIVAGGSETQYF
14,.,TRBJ2-1,.,TRBV14,TGTGCCAGCAGCCCGTGGGACAAGTACAATGAGCAGTTCTTC,CASSPWDKYNEQFF
13,.,TRBJ2-5,.,TRBV11-3,TGTGCCAGCAGCTTAAGGGTCCAAGAGACCCAGTACTTC,CASSLRVQETQYF
14,.,TRBJ1-2,.,TRBV4-3,TGCGCCAGCAGCCAAGATACGGGCAACTATGGCTACACCTTC,CASSQDTGNYGYTF
11,.,TRBJ2-3,TRBD2,TRBV20-1,TGCAGCGGACTAGTCGGAGATACGCAGTATTTT,CSGLVGDTQYF